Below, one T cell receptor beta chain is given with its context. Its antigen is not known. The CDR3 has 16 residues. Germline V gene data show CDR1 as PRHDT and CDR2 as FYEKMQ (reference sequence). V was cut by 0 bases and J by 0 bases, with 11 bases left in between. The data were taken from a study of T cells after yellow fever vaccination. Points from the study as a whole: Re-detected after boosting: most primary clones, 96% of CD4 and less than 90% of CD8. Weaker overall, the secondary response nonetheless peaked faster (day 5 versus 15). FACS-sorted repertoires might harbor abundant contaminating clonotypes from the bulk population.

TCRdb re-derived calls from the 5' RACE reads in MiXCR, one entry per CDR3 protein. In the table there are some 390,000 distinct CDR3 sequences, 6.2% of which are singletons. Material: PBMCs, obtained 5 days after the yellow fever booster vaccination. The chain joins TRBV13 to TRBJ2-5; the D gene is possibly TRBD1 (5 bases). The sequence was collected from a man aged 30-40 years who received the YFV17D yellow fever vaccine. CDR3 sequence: CASSLGGQIYQETQYF. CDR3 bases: TGTGCCAGCAGCTTAGGTGGACAAATATACCAAGAGACCCAGTACTTC.